The 8 T cell receptor beta chains presented below share a single source sample, sequenced in a study of blood T cell repertoires in COVID-19 (dated by TCRdb to the early 2020s). Library preparation was by the immunoSEQ multiplex PCR assay. The table was pulled from immuneACCESS by TCRdb, which kept in-frame rearrangements only. Such tables lose some clones; where checked, under half of the loss comes from unresolved V genes, and the rest has no known cause. This sample gives about 150,000 clones in total; around 84% of them show up just once. About 7.3% of the sample lies in the top ten. Sequenced: PBMCs or T cells enriched from blood (not recorded which). The receptors were sampled from a man in his fifties or sixties who had recovered from COVID-19.

The chain recombines TRBV7-9 with TRBJ2-7, with TRBD1 identical over 9 bases. This CDR3 has 15 residues. The V gene's germline CDR1 is SEHNR and CDR2 FQNEAQ (reference sequence). V trimming: 3 bases; J trimming: 3 bases; junction bases outside the gene matches: 6. The CDR3 here is CASSFTWTGDYEQYF. CDR3 sequence (DNA): TGTGCCAGCAGCTTCACCTGGACAGGGGACTACGAGCAGTACTTC.

The chain links TRBV7-2 to TRBJ1-1; D remains ambiguous. CDR3 length: 14 amino acids. V lost 3 bases to trimming and J lost 4 bases, with 12 bases between them. Germline CDR1 reads SGHTA; CDR2 reads FQGNSA. Here the CDR3 DNA reads TGTGCCAGCAGCTTTGACGGTCGGGGCACTGAAGCTTTCTTT. Amino acids: CASSFDGRGTEAFF.

The J gene is TRBJ2-7, the V gene TRBV15; 8 bases agree with TRBD1. J gave up 7 bases and V 3 bases, and 8 bases lay outside the gene matches. This CDR3 comprises 14 residues. Germline-derived CDR1 and CDR2 are LNHNV and YYDKDF (reference sequence). Here the CDR3 DNA reads TGTGCCACCAGCAGTTACCAGGGGGCTAGAGAGCAGTACTTC. This encodes CATSSYQGAREQYF.

V and J are TRBV19 and TRBJ2-1; 12 positions match TRBD2. J was trimmed by 9 bases and V by 5 bases; bases with no gene match: 8. Germline CDR1 is LNHDA and CDR2 is SQIVND (reference sequence). This CDR3 is built from 15 residues. CDR3 DNA: TGTGCCAGTAGTCCCCTAGCGGGGGGGCTTGCTGAGCAGTTCTTC. Amino acid sequence: CASSPLAGGLAEQFF. Using reference TRBV19 and TRBJ2-1 for the parts outside the CDR3, the full variable domain is DGGITQSPKYLFRKEGQNVTLSCEQNLNHDAMYWYRQDPGQGLRLIYYSQIVNDFQKGDIAEGYSVSREKKESFPLTVTSAQKNPTAFYLCASSPLAGGLAEQFFGPGTRLTVL.

Details on this clone: An end of the junction does not agree with germline; a read error may underlie this. The rearrangement links TRBV7-7 to TRBJ1-3; 9 bases match TRBD1. The germline V gene encodes CDR1 SSHAT and CDR2 FNYEAQ (reference sequence). The CDR3 loop spans 13 amino acids. The CDR3 DNA is TGTGCTAGCAGCTCTTGGACAGGGGACACCATATATTTT. It encodes CASSSWTGDTIYF.

This clone was detected once. V usage is TRBV7-3 and J usage is TRBJ2-1, with 10 bases lining up with TRBD2. The junction had 2 bases not matched to a gene; V was cut back by 4 bases and J by 2 bases. Germline CDR1 is SGHTA and CDR2 is FQGTGA. The CDR3 extends over 15 amino acids. The CDR3 loop reads CASSSTSGTYNEQFF. As DNA, the CDR3 is TGTGCCAGCAGCTCCACTAGCGGGACCTACAATGAGCAGTTCTTC.

The gene calls are TRBV12-3 or TRBV12-4 and TRBJ1-5, with 8 bases aligning to TRBD1. The trim removed 5 bases at V and 9 bases at J, leaving 3 bases unmatched. This CDR3 has 12 residues. The CDR3 DNA follows: TGTGCCAGCAGTGGGACAGGAGGGCCCCAGCATTTT. Its protein product is CASSGTGGPQHF.

This chain uses TRBV29-1 with TRBJ2-3; 7 bases map to TRBD1. With 4 bases clipped from V and 6 bases from J, the junction kept 7 bases outside the gene matches. Germline CDR1 and CDR2: SQVTM and ANQGSEA. This CDR3 contains 13 residues. The DNA of the CDR3 is TGCAGCGTTGTGAGGACAGGAGTCGATACGCAGTATTTT. Protein: CSVVRTGVDTQYF.